This T cell receptor beta chain came from a study of vaccination effects on CD4 cells after COVID-19. Turning to the study itself: Following the second dose by a median of 72 days, the post-vaccine samples were obtained.

The CDR3 extends over 14 amino acids. The V gene's germline CDR1 is KGHDR and CDR2 SFDVKD. V lost 9 bases to trimming and J lost 2 bases, with 12 bases between them. On this clone: Its antigen is currently unknown.

Before any sequencing was done, the ViraFEST assay used viral peptide pools to expand antigen-specific CD4+ T cells. Investigators separated out CD4+ T cells once 9 to 11 days of culture had passed. Each participant received a vaccine that was either BNT162b2 or mRNA-1273, given as two doses. Sequenced by immunoSEQ multiplex PCR; TCRdb stores in-frame clones only, minus some. The sample has approximately 70,000 clones; around 81% are singletons. The chain joins TRBV24-1 to TRBJ2-2; D gene unclear. Here the sequenced sample was CD4+ T cells from PBMCs cultured with HCoV-229E spike peptides, taken after COVID-19 vaccination. The clonotype was recovered from a human donor who received a COVID-19 vaccine. The CDR3 loop reads CATRGELNTGELFF. The CDR3 nucleotides are TGTGCCACCCGTGGAGAATTAAACACCGGGGAGCTGTTTTTT.